A selection of T cell receptor beta chains follows, all from one sample in a study of cytomegalovirus exposure and HLA in healthy donors. Produced via immunoSEQ multiplex PCR; TCRdb's table is partial and in-frame only. This table has around 75,000 clones, about 80% appearing once. Sequenced material: PBMCs. These TCRs come from a middle-aged man in good health and CMV-seronegative. Each CDR3 is given with its conserved first and last residue. D genes are given only for firm matches. Expanded clones are given a class, and other clones once, few, many or no size at all.

few	TRBJ1-2	TRBV20-1	NA	CSASLGSGYTF
NA	TRBJ1-1	TRBV28	TRBD1	CASRTGSEAFF
NA	TRBJ2-1	TRBV5-1	NA	CASSLAQGFGEQFF
NA	TRBJ1-1	TRBV11-3	NA	CASSFSGTNTEAFF
NA	TRBJ1-2	TRBV7-2	NA	CASSLGDSTYGGYTF
few	TRBJ1-1	TRBV7-9	NA	CAGTAVIEAFF
NA	TRBJ2-3	TRBV11-2	TRBD2	CASSSPASGVAVDTQYF
few	TRBJ1-3	TRBV4-1	TRBD1	CASSQDGNRGPQLNGNTIYF
NA	TRBJ2-2	TRBV7-3	TRBD1	CASSLTSSLGQGEAGELFF
NA	TRBJ2-7	TRBV5-1	TRBD1	CASSSTGTGGYWEQYF
NA	TRBJ1-2	TRBV5-4	NA	CASRLPGSNYGYTF
NA	TRBJ2-3	TRBV2	TRBD2	CASILGGAGSSTDTQYF